The 6 T cell receptor beta chains below all came from one sample that was sequenced in a study of blood T cell repertoires in COVID-19. Produced via immunoSEQ multiplex PCR; TCRdb's table is partial and in-frame only. The table records fewer than 45,000 clones, 90% to 95% of them present only once. The sample taken for sequencing was peripheral blood. These receptors originate from a man aged 60-69 years with active or convalescent COVID-19.

In regard to this clone: The limits of the CDR3 on the DNA are not certain, so only TCRdb's listed CDR3 is given. The chain has TRBV25-1 and TRBJ2-5; whether TRBD2, the table's D call, matches the DNA was not checked. Germline V lookup: CDR1 MGHDK, CDR2 SYGVNS. Both ends counted, the CDR3 spans 17 residues. CDR3 amino acids: CASSTSTSGYGGETQYF.

The rearrangement joins TRBV19 to TRBJ1-3, with 9 bases that match TRBD1. V dropped 6 bases and J dropped 3; count of bases not matched to a gene: 6. The CDR3 spans 15 residues. CDR1 is LNHDA, CDR2 SQIVND, per germline (reference sequence). CDR3 sequence: CASRNRGRVGNTIYF. In nucleotides, the CDR3 is TGTGCCAGTAGGAACAGGGGGCGCGTTGGAAACACCATATATTTT.

CDR3: CASSLRDSPLHF. The DNA of the CDR3 is TGTGCCAGCAGTTTGAGGGATTCACCCCTCCACTTT. This chain joins TRBV27 and TRBJ1-6; D uncertain. The CDR3 runs to 12 residues. Trimming pared 3 bases from V and 8 bases from J, leaving 5 bases between. CDR1 is MNHEY, CDR2 SMNVEV, per germline (reference sequence).

CDR3 coding DNA: TGTGCCAGCAGCGGACTAGCGGATACAGATACGCAGTATTTT. Its translation: CASSGLADTDTQYF. The chain couples TRBV2 to TRBJ2-3; 10 nucleotides agree with TRBD2. The CDR3 is made up of 14 amino acids. The V gene's germline CDR1 is SNHLY and CDR2 FYNNEI. V lost 6 bases, J lost 3 bases, and 3 bases stayed unmatched.

The gene calls are TRBV6-5 and TRBJ2-5; 7 nucleotides agree with TRBD2. This CDR3 has 14 residues. V was clipped by 7 bases and J by 7 bases; unmatched bases: 12. The V gene's germline CDR1 is MNHEY and CDR2 SVGAGI. The CDR3 DNA follows: TGTGCCAGCATGTGGGCTAGCGGCTCAGGGACCCAGTACTTC. Its protein product is CASMWASGSGTQYF.

V is TRBV3-1 (or the pseudogene TRBV3-2) and J is TRBJ1-6, with TRBD1 identical over 7 bases. V dropped 1 base and J dropped 4; count of bases not matched to a gene: 1. The germline CDR1 and CDR2 sequences are LGHDT and YNNKEL (reference sequence). There are 15 residues in the CDR3. CDR3: CASSQGDSYNSPLHF. CDR3 nucleotides: TGTGCCAGCAGCCAAGGGGACAGTTATAATTCACCCCTCCACTTT.